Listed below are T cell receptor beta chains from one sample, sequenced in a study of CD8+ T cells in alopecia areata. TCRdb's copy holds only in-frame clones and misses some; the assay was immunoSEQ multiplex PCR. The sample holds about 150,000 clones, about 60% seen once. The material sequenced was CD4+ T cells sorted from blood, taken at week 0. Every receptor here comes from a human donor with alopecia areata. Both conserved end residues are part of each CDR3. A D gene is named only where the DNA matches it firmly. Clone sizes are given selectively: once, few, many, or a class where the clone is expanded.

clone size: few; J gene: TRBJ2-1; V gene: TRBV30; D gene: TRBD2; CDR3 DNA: TGTGCCTGGAGTTCACTAGCGAGGTACAATGAGCAGTTCTTC; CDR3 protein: CAWSSLARYNEQFF
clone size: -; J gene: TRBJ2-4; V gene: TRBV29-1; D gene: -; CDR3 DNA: TGCAGCGTTTACTACCTCCGGGTCCATCAGGGGGGGTACTTC; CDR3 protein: CSVYYLRVHQGGYF
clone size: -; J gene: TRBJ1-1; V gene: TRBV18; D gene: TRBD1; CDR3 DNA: TGTGCCAGCTCACCTGGGACAGGGGGGAGCACTGAAGCTTTCTTT; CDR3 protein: CASSPGTGGSTEAFF
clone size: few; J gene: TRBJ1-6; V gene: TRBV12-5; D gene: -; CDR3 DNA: TGTGCTAGTGGTTTGTGGGAGGCTAATTCACCCCTCCACTTT; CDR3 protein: CASGLWEANSPLHF
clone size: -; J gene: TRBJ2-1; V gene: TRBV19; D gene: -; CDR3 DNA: TGTGCCAGTAGTATGACAGGTTCCTACAATGAGCAGTTCTTC; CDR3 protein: CASSMTGSYNEQFF
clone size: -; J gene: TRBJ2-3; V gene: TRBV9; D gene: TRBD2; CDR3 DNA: TGTGCCAGCAGCGTAGGGACGGGGGGGCTGGATACGCAGTATTTT; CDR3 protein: CASSVGTGGLDTQYF
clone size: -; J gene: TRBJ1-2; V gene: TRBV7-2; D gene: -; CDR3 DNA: TGTGCCAGCAGCTTAGCCCAGGGGCTTGGCTACACCTTC; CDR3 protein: CASSLAQGLGYTF
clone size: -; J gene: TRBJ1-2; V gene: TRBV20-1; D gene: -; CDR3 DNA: TGCAGTGCGAGAAGGGGACCGAGCTACACCTTC; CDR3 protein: CSARRGPSYTF
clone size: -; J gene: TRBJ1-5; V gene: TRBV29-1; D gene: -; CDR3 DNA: TGCAGCGTTGCGTGGGGCCAGGGCGGCAATCAGCCCCAGCATTTT; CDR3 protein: CSVAWGQGGNQPQHF
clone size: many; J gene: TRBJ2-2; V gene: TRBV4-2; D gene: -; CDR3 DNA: TGTGCCAGCAGCTCATACACCGGGGAGCTGTTTTTT; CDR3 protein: CASSSYTGELFF
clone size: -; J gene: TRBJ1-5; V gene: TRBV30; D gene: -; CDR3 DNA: TGTGCCTGGACCCAAGGAGGGAATCAGCCCCAGCATTTT; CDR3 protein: CAWTQGGNQPQHF
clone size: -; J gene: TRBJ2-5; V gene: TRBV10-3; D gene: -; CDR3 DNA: TGTGCCATCAGTGATGGGCGTGGAGAGACCCAGTACTTC; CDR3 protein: CAISDGRGETQYF
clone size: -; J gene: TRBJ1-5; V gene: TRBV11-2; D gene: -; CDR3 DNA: TGTGCCAGCAGCCTGGCTGGGGCTCAGCCCCAGCATTTT; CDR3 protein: CASSLAGAQPQHF
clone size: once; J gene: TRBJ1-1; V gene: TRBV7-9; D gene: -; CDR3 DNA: TGTGCCAGCAGCTTACATGGAGGGCACACTGAAGCTTTCTTT; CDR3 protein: CASSLHGGHTEAFF
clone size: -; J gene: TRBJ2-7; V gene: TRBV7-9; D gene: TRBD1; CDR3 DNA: TGTGCCAGCAGCATCCGGGACAGGCCTTCCTACGAGCAGTACTTC; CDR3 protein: CASSIRDRPSYEQYF
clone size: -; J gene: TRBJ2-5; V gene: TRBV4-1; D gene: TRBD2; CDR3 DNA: TGCGCCAGCAGCCAAGCCACTAGCGGGGGGGCAAAGACCCAGTACTTC; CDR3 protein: CASSQATSGGAKTQYF
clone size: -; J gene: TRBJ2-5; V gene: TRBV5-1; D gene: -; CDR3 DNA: TGCGCCAGCAGCTTTGAACTGACCCCGGAGACCCAGTACTTC; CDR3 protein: CASSFELTPETQYF
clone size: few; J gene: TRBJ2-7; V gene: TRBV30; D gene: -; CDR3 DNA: TGTGCCTGGAGTGTAGGGGTCTACGAGCAGTACTTC; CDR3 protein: CAWSVGVYEQYF
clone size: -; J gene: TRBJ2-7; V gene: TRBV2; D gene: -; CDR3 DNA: TGTGCCAGCACCAGTGGGGGCTACGAGCAGTACTTC; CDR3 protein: CASTSGGYEQYF
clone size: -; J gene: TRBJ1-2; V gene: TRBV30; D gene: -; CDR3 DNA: TGTGCCTGGAATACAGGGCTCCCCTATGGCTACACCTTC; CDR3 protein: CAWNTGLPYGYTF
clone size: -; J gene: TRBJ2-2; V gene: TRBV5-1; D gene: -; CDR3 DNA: TGCGCCAGCAGCCAGCAATACGGCCGGAACACCGGGGAGCTGTTTTTT; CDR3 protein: CASSQQYGRNTGELFF
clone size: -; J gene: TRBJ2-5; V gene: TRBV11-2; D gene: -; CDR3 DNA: TGTGCCAGCAGCCCCGGAAGTGGCAGGGAGACCCAGTACTTC; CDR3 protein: CASSPGSGRETQYF
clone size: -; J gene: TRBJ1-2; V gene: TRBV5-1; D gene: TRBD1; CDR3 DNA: TGCGCCAGCAGCTTCGACAGGGACTATGGCTACACCTTC; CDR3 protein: CASSFDRDYGYTF
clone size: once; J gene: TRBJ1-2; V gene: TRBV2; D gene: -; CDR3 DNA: TGTGCCAGCAGAGATACAGGGAACTATGGCTACACCTTC; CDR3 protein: CASRDTGNYGYTF
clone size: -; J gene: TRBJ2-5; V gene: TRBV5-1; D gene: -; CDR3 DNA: TGCGCCAGCAGCTTGGGAGTAGGTGGGGGACCGCAAGAGACCCAGTACTTC; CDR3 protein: CASSLGVGGGPQETQYF
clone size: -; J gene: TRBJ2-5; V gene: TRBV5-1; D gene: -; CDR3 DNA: TGCGCCAGCAGCGGTGAGACCCAGTACTTC; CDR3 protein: CASSGETQYF
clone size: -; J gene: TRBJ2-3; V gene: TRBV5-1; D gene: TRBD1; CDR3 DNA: TGCGCCAGCAGAGGGGACAGGGGAATCGCAGATACGCAGTATTTT; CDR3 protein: CASRGDRGIADTQYF
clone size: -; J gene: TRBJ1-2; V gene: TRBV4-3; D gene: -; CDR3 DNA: TGCGCCAGCAGCCAAGGGGAGGTCCCTTCCCATGGCTACACCTTC; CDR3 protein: CASSQGEVPSHGYTF
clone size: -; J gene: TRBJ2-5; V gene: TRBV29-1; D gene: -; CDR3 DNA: TGCAGCGTTGAAGATCATGGGCGGGCCCAGTACTTC; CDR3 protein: CSVEDHGRAQYF
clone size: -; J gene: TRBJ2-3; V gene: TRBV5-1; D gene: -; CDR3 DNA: TGCGCCAGCAGCCGGGACTTCTCGCGGACAGATACGCAGTATTTT; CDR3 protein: CASSRDFSRTDTQYF
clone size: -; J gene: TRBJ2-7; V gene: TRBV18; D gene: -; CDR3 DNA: TGTGCCAGCTCACCACAGGACAACAGGTTCTCCTACGAGCAGTACTTC; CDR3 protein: CASSPQDNRFSYEQYF
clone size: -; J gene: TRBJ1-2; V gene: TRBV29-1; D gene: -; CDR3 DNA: TGCAGCGTTCTGTGTGGCTACACCTTC; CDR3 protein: CSVLCGYTF
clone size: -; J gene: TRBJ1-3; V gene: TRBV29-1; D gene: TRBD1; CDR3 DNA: TGCAGCGTCGGACAGGGGACCGGAAACACCATATATTTT; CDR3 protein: CSVGQGTGNTIYF
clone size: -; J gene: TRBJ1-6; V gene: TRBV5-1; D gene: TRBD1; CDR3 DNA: TGCGCCAGCAGCTTGACAGGGGAAGGAGGTTCACCCCTCCACTTT; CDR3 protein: CASSLTGEGGSPLHF
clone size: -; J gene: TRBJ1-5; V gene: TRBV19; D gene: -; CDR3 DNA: TGTGCCAGTAATCAGGGGAATTACCAGCCCCAGCATTTT; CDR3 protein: CASNQGNYQPQHF
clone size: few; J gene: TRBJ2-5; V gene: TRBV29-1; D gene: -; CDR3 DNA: TGCAGCGTTGACAGGGGAACTCAAGAGACCCAGTACTTC; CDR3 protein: CSVDRGTQETQYF
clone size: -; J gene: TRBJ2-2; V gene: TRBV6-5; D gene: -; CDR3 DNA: TGTGCCAGCAGTTACGGGCTAGCAACCGGGGAGCTGTTTTTT; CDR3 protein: CASSYGLATGELFF
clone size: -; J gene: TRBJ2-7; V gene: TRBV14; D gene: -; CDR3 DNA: TGTGCCAGCAGCCAAGTGGACGGACGGCAGTACTTC; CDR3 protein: CASSQVDGRQYF
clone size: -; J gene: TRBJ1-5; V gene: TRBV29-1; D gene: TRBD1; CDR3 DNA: TGCAGCGTTGGACAGGGAGGCAATCAGCCCCAGCATTTT; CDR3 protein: CSVGQGGNQPQHF
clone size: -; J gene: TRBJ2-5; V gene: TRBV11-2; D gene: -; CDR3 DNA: TGTGCCAGCAGCTTAGTATCGTTGGGAGCGACAGAGACCCAGTACTTC; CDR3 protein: CASSLVSLGATETQYF
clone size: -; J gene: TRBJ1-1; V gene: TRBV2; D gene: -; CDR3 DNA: TGTGCCAGCAGTGACGGGGACACTGAAGCTTTCTTT; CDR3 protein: CASSDGDTEAFF
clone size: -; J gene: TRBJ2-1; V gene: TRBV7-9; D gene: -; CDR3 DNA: TGTGCCAGCAGCTTAGAGGTATCCTACAATGAGCAGTTCTTC; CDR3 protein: CASSLEVSYNEQFF
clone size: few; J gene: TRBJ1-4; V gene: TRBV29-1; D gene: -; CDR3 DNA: TGCAGCGCCCGGGGGGTGGATGAAAAACTGTTTTTT; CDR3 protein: CSARGVDEKLFF
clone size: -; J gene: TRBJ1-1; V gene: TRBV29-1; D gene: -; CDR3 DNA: TGCAGCGTTGAAGTTGTACAGACAGGCCAAAACACTGAAGCTTTCTTT; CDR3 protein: CSVEVVQTGQNTEAFF
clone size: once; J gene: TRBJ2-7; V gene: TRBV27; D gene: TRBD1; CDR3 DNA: TGTGCCAGCAGTCTCCTTTCCGGGACAGGGGGCTACGAGCAGTACTTC; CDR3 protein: CASSLLSGTGGYEQYF
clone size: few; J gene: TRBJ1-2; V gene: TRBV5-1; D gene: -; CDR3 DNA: TGCGCCAGCAGCTTGGTGCCTACTAACTATGGCTACACCTTC; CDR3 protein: CASSLVPTNYGYTF
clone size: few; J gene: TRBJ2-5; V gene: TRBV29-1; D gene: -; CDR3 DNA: TGCAGCGTTGTTGGGCTAGCTGGGGAGACCCAGTACTTC; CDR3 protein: CSVVGLAGETQYF